The text below deals with one T cell receptor beta chain. This clonotype has only a few counts. Its antigen is unknown. No base quality information exists; no much larger clone differs at one position. TCR cDNA was synthesized by 5'RACE template switching, through which a universal primer site and unique molecular identifiers were introduced. cDNA synthesis was primed from both the TCR alpha and TCR beta constant segments. Two PCR steps were used to amplify libraries, with sample barcodes and sequencing adapters being added in the second step. Sequencing of libraries was done on Illumina HiSeq 2500 (2x100 bp) or NovaSeq (2x150 bp). For the original study's pipeline: Reads were demultiplexed and collapsed into UMI consensus sequences with MIGEC, and V(D)J alignment was performed with MiXCR. Vaccine-responding clonotypes were defined with edgeR using replicate PBMC samples, requiring FDR below 0.01 and a log2 fold change above 5 up to day 15. CD4 or CD8 identity was assigned to each bulk clonotype according to whether the clonotype was present at higher abundance in the sequenced CD4 repertoire or the sequenced CD8 repertoire. TCRdb trimmed the raw reads at Q25, called clones with MiXCR and kept productive beta chains. CDR3 protein sequences are deduplicated, and each keeps its most common genes and DNA. The V and J calls were determined by TCRdb, not by the authors. This sample lists around 150,000 distinct CDR3 sequences; 6.5% to 8.5% were detected once. Roughly 2.5% of the sample rests with the top ten.

This sample is drawn from a study of T cells after yellow fever vaccination (dated by TCRdb to the late 2010s). For the wider study: The SMART-Seq v4 Ultra Low Input RNA kit was used to prepare libraries from fractions with low cell numbers. The cohort comprised two healthy male donors, one aged 18 to 29 and one aged 30 to 40 years. Blood was drawn at multiple timepoints before and after primary and secondary immunization, with bulk PBMC replicates and cell subsets isolated. Bulk TCR alpha and beta repertoires were sequenced longitudinally to track T-cell clones before and after primary and booster YFV17D yellow fever vaccination. Points the paper makes about the study in general: A small fraction of clonotypes showed up in both the CD4 and CD8 compartments, probably as a result of convergent recombination. Computational filtering was needed because FACS-sorted repertoires could contain abundant contaminating clonotypes from the bulk population. Compared with the primary T-cell response, the secondary T-cell response was weaker but faster, peaking on day 5 rather than day 15. Because the study included only two donors, the extent to which the findings can be generalized is limited. After the booster, most clones that had expanded after primary vaccination were detected again (over 95% of CD4 and under 90% of CD8), suggesting broad maintenance of memory.

The CDR3 covers 14 residues, taking in both the cysteine and the phenylalanine. The only DNA kept is the CDR3, 42 bases in frame from the first base. V is clipped by 2 bases and J by 3 bases, and the sequence between their germline boundaries is 10 bases long. The germline V gene gives CDR1 as SGHTA and CDR2 as FQGNSA. In the paper's terms, the treatment or condition label means: live attenuated yellow fever vaccine strain. A standard Ficoll-Paque protocol was used to isolate PBMCs from peripheral blood. CD4 and CD8 T-cell fractions were isolated with Dynabeads CD4 and CD8 positive selection kits. RNA was extracted with TriZol from bulk PBMCs, CD4 and CD8 fractions, and dextramer-positive and dextramer-negative fractions.

Recombination connected TRBV7-2 to TRBJ1-2, with no reliable assignment of the D segment. Source: CD4+ T cells sorted from PBMCs, taken roughly 5 days after the first yellow fever vaccination. This TCR was recovered from a man aged 18 to 30 who received the YFV17D yellow fever vaccine. CDR3 sequence: CASSLFGLHYGYTF. The sequence in DNA is TGTGCCAGCAGCTTATTCGGGCTCCACTATGGCTACACCTTC.